The T cell receptor (beta chain) under discussion was sequenced for a study of blood T cell repertoires in COVID-19. About the study: T cells, B-cell-depleted T cells, or PBMCs supplied cDNA or gDNA.

The protocol was immunoSEQ multiplex PCR, while the TCRdb copy is restricted to in-frame clones and leaves out a portion. The sample carries about 200,000 clones, roughly 87% recorded once. The sample was peripheral blood. The clonotype was recovered from a middle-aged man with active or convalescent COVID-19.

CDR3 DNA: TGCAGTGCCGAGGGAGGGACTGAAGCTTTCTTT. Protein product: CSAEGGTEAFF. The V and J genes are TRBV20-1 and TRBJ1-1; the D is unclear. V lost 6 bases and J lost 5, with 10 bases in between. The V gene's germline CDR1 is DFQATT and CDR2 SNEGSKA (reference sequence). This CDR3 comprises 11 residues.